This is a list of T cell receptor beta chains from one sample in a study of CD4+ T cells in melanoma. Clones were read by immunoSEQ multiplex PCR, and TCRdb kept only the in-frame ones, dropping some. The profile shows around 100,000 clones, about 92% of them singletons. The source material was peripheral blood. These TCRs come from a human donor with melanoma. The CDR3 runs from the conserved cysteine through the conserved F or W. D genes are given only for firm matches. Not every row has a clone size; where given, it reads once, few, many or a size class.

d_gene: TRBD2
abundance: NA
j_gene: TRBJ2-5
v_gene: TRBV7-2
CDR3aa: CASSIAGEGSWQETQYF
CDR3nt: TGTGCCAGCAGCATAGCGGGCGAAGGATCATGGCAAGAGACCCAGTACTTC

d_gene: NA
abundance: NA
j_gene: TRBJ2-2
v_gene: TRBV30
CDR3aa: CAWSVVRWEVAGELFF
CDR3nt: TGTGCCTGGAGTGTAGTCCGATGGGAGGTGGCCGGGGAGCTGTTTTTT

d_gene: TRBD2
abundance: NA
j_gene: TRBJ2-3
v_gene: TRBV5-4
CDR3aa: CASSRRGGTDTQYF
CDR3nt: TGTGCCAGCAGCCGTAGGGGAGGGACAGATACGCAGTATTTT

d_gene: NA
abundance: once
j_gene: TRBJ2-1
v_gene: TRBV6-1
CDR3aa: CASRLTGTYYNEQFF
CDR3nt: TGTGCCAGCAGGTTAACCGGGACATACTACAATGAGCAGTTCTTC

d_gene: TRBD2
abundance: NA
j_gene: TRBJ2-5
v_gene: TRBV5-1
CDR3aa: CASSSDSGIRGVTQYF
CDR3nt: TGCGCCAGCAGCTCGGATAGCGGGATCCGGGGAGTGACCCAGTACTTC

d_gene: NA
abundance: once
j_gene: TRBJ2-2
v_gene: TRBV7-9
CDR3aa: CASRLVETTAGELFF
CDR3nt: TGTGCCAGCAGATTAGTTGAGACTACTGCTGGGGAGCTGTTTTTT

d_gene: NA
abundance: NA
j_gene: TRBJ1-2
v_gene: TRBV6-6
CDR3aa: CASSYPDQLYGYTF
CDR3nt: TGTGCCAGCAGTTACCCAGATCAACTCTATGGCTACACCTTC

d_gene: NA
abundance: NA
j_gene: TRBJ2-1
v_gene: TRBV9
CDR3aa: CASSRPGTTQAGDYNEQFF
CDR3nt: TGTGCCAGCAGCCGACCCGGGACAACGCAGGCAGGGGACTACAATGAGCAGTTCTTC

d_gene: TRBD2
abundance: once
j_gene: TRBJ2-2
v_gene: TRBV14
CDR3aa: CASSQVGGRLNTGELFF
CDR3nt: TGTGCCAGCAGCCAAGTGGGCGGGAGATTGAACACCGGGGAGCTGTTTTTT

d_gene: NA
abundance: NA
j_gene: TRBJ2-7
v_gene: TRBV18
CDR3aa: CASSPPVRVYEQYF
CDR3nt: TGTGCCAGCTCACCACCTGTCAGGGTCTACGAGCAGTACTTC

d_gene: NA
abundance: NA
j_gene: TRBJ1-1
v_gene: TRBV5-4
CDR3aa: CASSLMGVPEAFF
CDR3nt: TGTGCCAGCAGCTTAATGGGGGTCCCCGAAGCTTTCTTT

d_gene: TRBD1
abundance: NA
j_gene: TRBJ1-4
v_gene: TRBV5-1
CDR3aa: CASSQRGTGAEKLFF
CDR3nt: TGCGCCAGCAGCCAAAGGGGGACAGGGGCTGAAAAACTGTTTTTT

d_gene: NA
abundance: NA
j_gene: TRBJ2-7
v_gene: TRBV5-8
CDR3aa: CASSLEGVSSYEQYF
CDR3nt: TGTGCCAGCAGCTTGGAGGGGGTTAGCTCCTACGAGCAGTACTTC

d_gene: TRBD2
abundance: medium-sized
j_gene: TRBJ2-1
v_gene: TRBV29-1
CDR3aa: CSVEDPNGTSGRWSYNEQFF
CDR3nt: TGCAGCGTTGAAGATCCAAATGGGACTAGCGGGAGGTGGTCCTACAATGAGCAGTTCTTC

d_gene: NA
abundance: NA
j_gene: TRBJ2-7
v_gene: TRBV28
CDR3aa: CASSLAGYYEQYF
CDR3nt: TGTGCCAGCAGTTTGGCAGGTTATTACGAGCAGTACTTC

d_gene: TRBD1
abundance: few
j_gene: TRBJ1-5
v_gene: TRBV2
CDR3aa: CASTGTGGQPQHF
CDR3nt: TGTGCCAGTACCGGGACAGGAGGTCAGCCCCAGCATTTT

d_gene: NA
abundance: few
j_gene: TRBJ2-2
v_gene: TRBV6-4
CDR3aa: CASSEGQQNTGELFF
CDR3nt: TGTGCCAGCAGTGAGGGGCAGCAGAACACCGGGGAGCTGTTTTTT

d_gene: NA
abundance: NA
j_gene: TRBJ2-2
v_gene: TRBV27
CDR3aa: CASSLERANTGELFF
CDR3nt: TGTGCCAGCAGTTTAGAGCGGGCGAACACCGGGGAGCTGTTTTTT

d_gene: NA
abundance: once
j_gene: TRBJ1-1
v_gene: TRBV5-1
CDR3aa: CASSSPSSRSSGAFF
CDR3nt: TGCGCCAGCAGCTCCCCTAGCAGCAGGTCTAGTGGAGCTTTCTTT

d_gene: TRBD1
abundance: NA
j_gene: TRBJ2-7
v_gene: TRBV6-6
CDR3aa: CASSYLGQGGSEQYF
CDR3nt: TGTGCCAGCAGTTACCTGGGACAGGGAGGTTCCGAGCAGTACTTC

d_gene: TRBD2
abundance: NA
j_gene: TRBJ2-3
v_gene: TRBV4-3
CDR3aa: CASSQAGLADTDTQYF
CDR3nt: TGCGCCAGCAGCCAGGCGGGACTAGCGGACACAGATACGCAGTATTTT

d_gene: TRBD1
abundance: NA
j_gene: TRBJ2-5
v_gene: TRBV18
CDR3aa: CASSPIQGALEETQYF
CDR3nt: TGTGCCAGCTCACCAATTCAGGGGGCATTAGAAGAGACCCAGTACTTC

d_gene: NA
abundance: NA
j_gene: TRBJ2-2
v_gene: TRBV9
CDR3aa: CASNRGLFTGELFF
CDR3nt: TGTGCCAGCAATAGAGGACTTTTCACCGGGGAGCTGTTTTTT

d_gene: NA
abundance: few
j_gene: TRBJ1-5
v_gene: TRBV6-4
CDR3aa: CASTRDDQPQHF
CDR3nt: TGTGCCAGCACTCGGGACGATCAGCCCCAGCATTTT

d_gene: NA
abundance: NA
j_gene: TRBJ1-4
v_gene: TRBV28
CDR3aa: CGSGVANEKLFF
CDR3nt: TGTGGGTCGGGGGTGGCTAATGAAAAACTGTTTTTT

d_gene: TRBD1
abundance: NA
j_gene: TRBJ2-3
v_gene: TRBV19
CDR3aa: CASSTDRGVADTQYF
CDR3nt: TGTGCCAGTAGTACTGACAGGGGGGTCGCAGATACGCAGTATTTT